At least ten counts were recorded for the clone carrying this T cell receptor beta chain. Its antigen is currently unknown. The V gene's germline CDR1 is ENHRY and CDR2 SYGVKD. V shed 3 bases and J 4 bases; nucleotides not matched to a gene: 2. The CDR3 has 13 amino acids. The data stem from a study of response to subunit inactivated influenza vaccine. The study's findings and limits: The authors suggested that few new T cells are recruited per seasonal influenza vaccination.

TCRdb independently ran MiXCR on the RT-PCR reads; one entry per CDR3 protein. The sample includes some 480,000 distinct CDR3 sequences, roughly 9.8% of them seen just once. The chain links TRBV10-3 to TRBJ2-5; the match to TRBD1 covers 7 bases. The source is a man between 45 and 60 years old who received an inactivated influenza vaccine. The sequencing used PBMCs from blood, collected 40 to 50 days after vaccination. The CDR3 protein is CAISDNRGETQYF. The CDR3 DNA sequence: TGTGCCATCAGTGACAACAGGGGAGAGACCCAGTACTTC.